This T cell receptor (beta chain) derives from a study of T cell responses to AZD1222 COVID-19 vaccine. Sequencing was performed with immunoSEQ multiplex PCR; in TCRdb, only in-frame clones are kept and a portion is missing. In the table there are under 130,000 clones, about 94% of which are singletons. The CDR3 length is 18 residues. V was cut by 6 bases and J by 0 bases, with 21 bases left in between. Germline assignment: CDR1 MDHEN and CDR2 SYDVKM. The clonotype comes from an adult in good health. The source was peripheral blood, collected on day 0 of AZD1222 vaccination. This sequence joins TRBV28 and TRBJ1-3; D gene uncertain. The CDR3 DNA reads TGTGCCAGCAGAGAGCTTACTGGAAAATCATACTCTGGAAACACCATATATTTT. Encoded protein: CASRELTGKSYSGNTIYF.